This TCR beta chain was recovered during a study of CD8 T cells in Susac syndrome. Random hexamers were used to reverse transcribe the RNA input (about 0.5 to 1 ug). TCRdb passed the immunoSEQ multiplex PCR reads through MiXCR, listing each CDR3 protein once. Among roughly 120,000 distinct CDR3 sequences, about 92% were seen once, and the ten largest hold roughly 0.33%. The germline V and J ends were trimmed by 3 bases and 9 bases, with 15 bases remaining between them. Germline V lookup: CDR1 SEHNR, CDR2 FQNEAQ (reference sequence). The CDR3 is 14 amino acids. This clonotype has a single count. The chain couples TRBV7-9 to TRBJ2-1; D unresolved. This sequence originates from a human donor with multiple sclerosis. Specimen: CD8+ T cells from PBMCs. The DNA for the CDR3 is TGTGCCAGCAGCTTTGACTGGGCTTCAATTGAGCAGTTCTTC. Translating it yields CASSFDWASIEQFF.